One sample yielded the 28 T cell receptor beta chains listed below, sequenced in a study of human T cells and chemical hapten exposure. TCRdb ran MiXCR on the RACE reads and lists one entry per CDR3 protein. The repertoire includes 80,000 to 100,000 distinct CDR3 sequences, approximately 9.7% of them detected once, and 2.5% to 3% sits in the top ten. Time point reported: healthy volunteer bleed at 2 weeks. Unfractionated whole blood was the source of the extracted total RNA. The source material was whole blood. Receptor source: a female donor in good health. Some clones in this sample may be carry-over from other donors' samples.

The rearrangement uses TRBV29-1 and TRBJ2-1; a weak D match, TRBD2 (6 bases). This CDR3 is 12 amino acids long. CDR1 SQVTM and CDR2 ANQGSEA come from the germline V gene. V was clipped by 7 bases and J by 6 bases, with 13 bases between them. This CDR3 reads CSAPGGVNEQFF. The DNA for the CDR3 is TGCAGCGCCCCAGGAGGGGTCAATGAGCAGTTCTTC.

The V call is TRBV7-9, the J call TRBJ2-3; weak D call: TRBD2 (5 bases). In germline, CDR1 is SEHNR, CDR2 FQNEAQ (reference sequence). The CDR3 runs to 14 residues. Trimming took 6 bases from V and 5 from J, leaving 15 bases between them. CDR3: CASRRTGIIDTQYF. Written as DNA, the CDR3 is TGTGCCAGCAGGAGGACCGGGATCATAGATACGCAGTATTTT.

This clonotype was seen repeatedly, ten times or more. The chain combines TRBV29-1 with TRBJ2-3; D gene uncertain. The CDR3 contains 15 residues. Trimming took off 1 base at V and 0 bases at J, with 11 bases between the two ends. Germline lookup yields CDR1 SQVTM and CDR2 ANQGSEA. The CDR3 sequence: CSVEGPPVSTDTQYF. For the CDR3, the DNA is TGCAGCGTTGAAGGGCCTCCCGTGAGCACAGATACGCAGTATTTT.

This clonotype showed up many times. CDR3 amino acids: CSVRRPSLYEQYF. In DNA, the CDR3 is TGCAGTGTTCGGAGGCCCTCACTCTACGAGCAGTACTTC. The rearrangement links TRBV20-1 to TRBJ2-7; D might be TRBD2 (5 bases). The germline CDR1 and CDR2 sequences are DFQATT and SNEGSKA (reference sequence). The V end lost 7 bases, the J end lost 3 bases, and 16 bases lay between the germline ends. CDR3 size: 13 residues.

This clonotype showed up many times. The V gene is TRBV20-1, the J gene TRBJ1-2; D is possibly TRBD1 (6 bases). V was pared by 6 bases and J by 2 bases, with 19 bases between. Germline CDR1 is DFQATT and CDR2 is SNEGSKA (reference sequence). The CDR3 runs 15 residues. CDR3 amino acids: CSAFSDSLLNYGYTF. In nucleotides, the CDR3 is TGCAGTGCCTTTTCGGACAGCCTATTAAACTATGGCTACACCTTC.

This clonotype was counted only a few times. The chain joins TRBV7-2 to TRBJ2-7; the D is unclear. The germline V gene has CDR1 SGHTA and CDR2 FQGNSA. The CDR3 length is 13 residues. V was clipped by 1 base and J by 4 bases, with 8 bases between them. This chain's CDR3 is CASSLEVTYEQYF. The CDR3 DNA sequence: TGTGCCAGCAGCTTAGAGGTCACGTACGAGCAGTACTTC.

This clonotype was observed a handful of times. The chain recombines TRBV4-3 with TRBJ1-1; no clear D gene. Trimming removed 0 bases from V and 7 bases from J, with 15 bases in between. The germline gives CDR1 LGHNA, CDR2 YSLEER. The CDR3 consists of 15 residues. The CDR3 protein is CASSQDLPASFEAFF. The CDR3 bases are TGCGCCAGCAGCCAAGATCTGCCAGCCTCCTTTGAAGCTTTCTTT.

The V call is TRBV6-6, the J call TRBJ2-5; tentative D call: TRBD1 (6 bases). Germline V lookup: CDR1 MNHNY, CDR2 SVGAGI (reference sequence). The CDR3 has 13 amino acids. The V gene lost 10 bases and the J gene lost 3 bases, with 15 bases spanning the gap. The CDR3 here is CATFTDSEETQYF. The CDR3 DNA sequence: TGTGCCACCTTTACGGACAGCGAAGAGACCCAGTACTTC.

This clonotype was found many times. The chain uses TRBV10-2 and TRBJ2-1; 12 positions agree with TRBD2. The germline gives CDR1 WSHSY, CDR2 SAAADI. Unmatched junction bases numbered 8, after V lost 0 bases and J lost 14 bases. This CDR3 spans 15 amino acids. The CDR3: CASSESASGRAGEFF. CDR3 sequence (DNA): TGCGCCAGCAGTGAGTCGGCTAGCGGGAGGGCCGGGGAGTTCTTC.

This clonotype occurred a few times. V usage is TRBV6-2 or TRBV6-3 and J usage is TRBJ2-7, with 8 bases aligning to TRBD2. The V segment lost 2 bases and the J segment 3 bases; nucleotides outside the gene matches: 6. There are 15 residues in the CDR3. The V gene's germline CDR1 is MNHEY and CDR2 SVGEGT. CDR3 protein: CASSYPPGGLYEQYF. The DNA of the CDR3 is TGTGCCAGCAGTTACCCCCCGGGGGGGCTCTACGAGCAGTACTTC.

In its sample, this clonotype was seen many times. The chain recombines TRBV6-6 with TRBJ2-1, with unresolved D. This CDR3 spans 11 amino acids. Germline CDR1 is MNHNY and CDR2 is SVGAGI (reference sequence). Trimming removed 6 bases from V and 5 bases from J, with 5 bases in between. This chain's CDR3 is CASRLNNEQFF. For the CDR3, the DNA is TGTGCCAGCAGACTAAACAATGAGCAGTTCTTC.

This clonotype was found many times. The rearrangement links TRBV25-1 to TRBJ2-7; 8 nucleotides line up with TRBD1. CDR3 length: 14 residues. The V gene's germline CDR1 is MGHDK and CDR2 SYGVNS. Unmatched junction bases numbered 6, after V lost 3 bases and J lost 5 bases. The chain's CDR3 is CASSDPGTGHEQYF. CDR3 coding DNA: TGTGCCAGCAGTGACCCAGGGACAGGCCACGAGCAGTACTTC.

In this sample, this clonotype turned up a few times. V gene TRBV27 combines with J gene TRBJ1-6; a possible D gene is TRBD1 (6 bases). Trimming removed 4 bases from V and 3 bases from J, with 16 bases in between. Germline values: CDR1 MNHEY, CDR2 SMNVEV (reference sequence). The CDR3 sequence is 17 residues long. The DNA of the CDR3 is TGTGCCAGCAGTTCACGATTGGACAGAGGCTATAATTCACCCCTCCACTTT. It translates to CASSSRLDRGYNSPLHF.

In this sample, this clonotype turned up many times. The chain links TRBV9 to TRBJ1-1, with 10 bases that match TRBD1. With 4 bases clipped from V and 6 bases from J, the junction kept 9 bases outside the gene matches. The CDR3 covers 15 residues. Germline CDR1 SGDLS, CDR2 YYNGEE. CDR3: CASSPESGTGAEAFF. The CDR3 DNA is TGTGCCAGCAGCCCAGAGTCCGGGACAGGGGCTGAAGCTTTCTTT.

This clonotype was observed a handful of times. The V and J genes are TRBV14 and TRBJ1-3; D is ambiguous. CDR1 is SGHDN and CDR2 is FVKESK in the germline V gene. The CDR3 has 13 residues. Trimming took 6 bases from V and 3 from J, leaving 9 bases between them. Here the CDR3 DNA reads TGTGCCAGCAGGACTATAAGTGGAAACACCATATATTTT. It encodes CASRTISGNTIYF.

In regard to this clonotype: At one end the junction does not follow the germline gene, possibly because of a read error. The chain couples TRBV7-7 to TRBJ1-2; D is possibly TRBD1 (6 bases). This CDR3 is built from 11 residues. Germline CDR1 reads SSHAT; CDR2 reads FNYEAQ (reference sequence). Here the CDR3 reads CASRLQGGKTF. As DNA, the CDR3 is TGTGCTAGCAGGTTACAGGGAGGGAAGACCTTC.

This CDR3 reads CASSDGTSGANVLTF. The CDR3 region has the DNA TGTGCCAGCAGTGACGGGACCTCTGGGGCCAACGTCCTGACTTTC. The genes are TRBV6-4 and TRBJ2-6, with D possibly being TRBD1 or TRBD2 (5 bases each). Germline V gene lookup returns CDR1 MRHNA and CDR2 SNTAGT. The CDR3 contains 15 residues. V lost 2 bases to trimming and J lost 0 bases, with 5 bases between them.

This clonotype appeared many times. The V and J genes are TRBV29-1 and TRBJ1-1; D might be TRBD1 (6 bases). CDR3 length: 16 amino acids. From germline, CDR1 is SQVTM and CDR2 ANQGSEA. V was trimmed by 5 bases and J by 5 bases, leaving 24 bases between them. CDR3 DNA sequence: TGCAGCGTTTCAGGGCATGGTGAAGGGGGATGGACTGAAGCTTTCTTT. It is translated as CSVSGHGEGGWTEAFF.

There are a few counts of this clonotype. The CDR3 here is CASSLPKQPQHF. The CDR3 DNA is TGTGCCAGCAGTTTACCGAAACAGCCCCAGCATTTT. V and J are TRBV12-3 or TRBV12-4 and TRBJ1-5; D unresolved. There are 12 residues in the CDR3. With 2 bases removed from V and 7 bases from J, the gap between germline ends came to 6 bases.

V usage is TRBV10-3 and J usage is TRBJ2-5; D remains ambiguous. Germline V gene sequence: CDR1 ENHRY, CDR2 SYGVKD. This CDR3 is 14 amino acids long. V gave up 8 bases and J gave up 4 bases, with 17 bases separating them. Here the CDR3 reads CAIGDAGRTETQYF. The CDR3, as DNA: TGTGCCATCGGAGACGCAGGCCGAACAGAGACCCAGTACTTC.

There are many counts of this clonotype. The chain carries TRBV29-1 and TRBJ2-7; 7 bases are shared with TRBD1. With V trimmed by 5 bases and J by 5 bases, 9 bases remained unmatched. The length of the CDR3 is 13 residues. Per germline, CDR1 SQVTM and CDR2 ANQGSEA. CDR3 sequence: CSVPKTGSNEQYF. CDR3 in DNA: TGCAGCGTTCCTAAGACAGGGAGTAACGAGCAGTACTTC.

This clonotype was counted a single time. With a much larger clone just one base away, this may be a read error. The V and J genes are TRBV7-9 and TRBJ2-7; the D is unclear. The CDR3 covers 12 residues. From germline, CDR1 is SEHNR and CDR2 FQNEAQ (reference sequence). The V gene lost 8 bases and the J gene lost 0 bases, with 8 bases spanning the gap. The CDR3 region has the DNA TGTGCCAGCGGCTCCGGCTCCTACGAGCAGTACTTC. This codes for CASGSGSYEQYF.

This clonotype has more than one count but fewer than ten. V gene TRBV6-1 combines with J gene TRBJ2-1, with TRBD2 matching over 14 bases. CDR1 is MNHNS, CDR2 SASEGT, per germline. V lost 1 base, J lost 5 bases, and 10 bases stayed unmatched. This CDR3 region has 19 residues. The CDR3 DNA is TGTGCCAGCAGTGAAGAGCGTTGGGGGACTAGCGGGAGTCACAATGAGCAGTTCTTC. This codes for CASSEERWGTSGSHNEQFF.

J is TRBJ1-2 and V is TRBV12-3 or TRBV12-4, with 7 bases identical to TRBD1. This CDR3 has 14 amino acids. With 5 bases clipped from V and 8 bases from J, the junction kept 11 bases outside the gene matches. CDR3 coding DNA: TGTGCCAGCAGTCCCGACAGGGCGGCGACCGGCTACACCTTC. Translated, it gives CASSPDRAATGYTF.

This clonotype has only a few counts. The chain recombines TRBV20-1 with TRBJ2-7; 7 nucleotides line up with TRBD2. Unmatched junction bases numbered 21, after V lost 8 bases and J lost 2 bases. The CDR3 loop spans 17 amino acids. Germline CDR1 and CDR2: DFQATT and SNEGSKA (reference sequence). This chain's CDR3 is CSPNGAGAQTFTYEQYF. CDR3 nucleotide sequence: TGCAGTCCGAATGGGGCGGGAGCCCAAACATTCACCTACGAGCAGTACTTC.

The chain carries TRBV29-1 and TRBJ1-1, with D tentatively TRBD1 (5 bases). V lost 3 bases and J 6 bases, leaving 8 bases between the germline ends. This CDR3 is built from 11 residues. Germline CDR1 reads SQVTM; CDR2 reads ANQGSEA. Here the CDR3 reads CSVEGTAEAFF. DNA of the CDR3: TGCAGCGTTGAGGGGACCGCTGAAGCTTTCTTT.

This clonotype has only a few counts. The chain combines TRBV19 with TRBJ1-4; D gene unclear. Germline CDR1 LNHDA, CDR2 SQIVND (reference sequence). CDR3 length equals 13 residues. The germline V and J ends were trimmed by 7 bases and 8 bases, with 14 bases remaining between them. CDR3 bases: TGTGCCAGTACCGAGGGCCGCGGGGAAAAACTGTTTTTT. It translates to CASTEGRGEKLFF.

This clonotype showed up just a few times. The J gene is TRBJ2-7, the V gene TRBV6-2 or TRBV6-3; a possible D gene is TRBD1 (6 bases). The CDR3 covers 13 residues. Germline V gives CDR1 MNHEY, CDR2 SVGEGT. The ends were cut back, 4 bases at V and 2 bases at J, with 9 bases in the middle. The CDR3 DNA reads TGTGCCAGCAGTTCCGGGACACCCTACGAGCAGTACTTC. Translating gives CASSSGTPYEQYF.